This T cell receptor (beta chain) was documented in a study of OX40 agonist ivuxolimab in advanced cancers. Study context: Those treated in dose escalation had hepatocellular carcinoma, melanoma, renal cell cancer or head and neck cancer. Earlier treatment with anti-PD-1, anti-PD-L1 or anti-CTLA-4 was permitted, and roughly 40% had received some.

General observations from the study: At 0.1 to 3.0 mg/kg and by week 6, CD4+ and CD8+ T cells in the blood had expanded clonally.

Comment on this clone: Its antigen is currently unknown.

In germline, CDR1 is SGHTA, CDR2 FQGTGA. CDR3 size: 19 residues. J gave up 0 bases and V 0 bases, and 7 bases lay outside the gene matches. Sequencing used immunoSEQ multiplex PCR; TCRdb keeps in-frame clones, though not all of them. This table has about 59,000 clones, over 70% appearing once. Here the sequenced sample was CD4+ or CD8+ T cells sorted from blood, taken in a trial of the OX40 agonist ivuxolimab. The chain joins TRBV7-3 to TRBJ2-2; 10 bases map to TRBD1. The clonotype comes from an adult with an advanced solid tumor such as melanoma, head and neck, liver or kidney cancer. The CDR3 sequence is CASSLTGTGDLTNTGELFF. DNA of the CDR3: TGTGCCAGCAGCTTAACCGGGACAGGGGACCTGACGAACACCGGGGAGCTGTTTTTT.